The rows below give T cell receptor beta chains drawn from one sample of a study of blood T cell repertoires in COVID-19. Here immunoSEQ multiplex PCR was the method, and the copy in TCRdb shows in-frame clones only, minus some. In the table there are roughly 76,000 clones, around 89% of which are singletons. Sequencing was done on a sample of peripheral blood. The receptors shown here come from a man between 65 and 85 years old with active or convalescent COVID-19. Each CDR3 is given with its conserved first and last residue. D genes are given only for firm matches. Part of the rows lack a size; the others show once, few, many or a class for expanded clones.

d_call j_call v_call cdr3_length clone_size cdr3_nt cdr3_aa
- TRBJ1-5 TRBV30 16 - TGTGCCTGGGCCACAGGGAAATCCCCAATTTATCAGCCCCAGCATTTT CAWATGKSPIYQPQHF
- TRBJ2-7 TRBV6-5 14 - TGTGCCAGCAGTCCCACAGGGCTTACCTACGAGCAGTACTTC CASSPTGLTYEQYF
- TRBJ1-1 TRBV20-1 15 - TGCAGTGCTAGTCCCGGACAGTTCGACAGCACTGAAGCTTTCTTT CSASPGQFDSTEAFF
TRBD1 TRBJ2-7 TRBV7-8 16 - TGTGCCAGCAGCTTAGCTGGGACAGGGGTGGCCTACGAGCAGTACTTC CASSLAGTGVAYEQYF
TRBD1 TRBJ2-7 TRBV6-6 15 - TGTGCCAGCAGTCGATCGGACAGGGGGACCTACGAGCAGTACTTC CASSRSDRGTYEQYF
- TRBJ2-7 TRBV6-2/TRBV6-3 14 once TGTGCCAGCAGTTACGGCGGGACCTCCTACGAGCAGTACTTC CASSYGGTSYEQYF
TRBD2 TRBJ2-3 TRBV24-1 15 - TGTGCCACCAGTGTGACTAGCGGGAACGCAGATACGCAGTATTTT CATSVTSGNADTQYF
TRBD2 TRBJ2-7 TRBV18 15 once TGTGCCAGCTCATCTAGCGGGATAGGGTCCGGAGAGCAGTACTTC CASSSSGIGSGEQYF
TRBD1 TRBJ1-1 TRBV2 15 few TGTGCCAGCAGTCCCCGGGGACAGGGTAGCACTGAAGCTTTCTTT CASSPRGQGSTEAFF
TRBD2 TRBJ2-1 TRBV6-2/TRBV6-3 19 few TGTGCCAGCAGTTTAACCCAATTGGGCGGGAGGGCCTTTTACAATGAGCAGTTCTTC CASSLTQLGGRAFYNEQFF
TRBD1 TRBJ2-3 TRBV30 16 - TGTGCCTGGACCAAGAAGTCAGGGGGTGGCACAGATACGCAGTATTTT CAWTKKSGGGTDTQYF
- TRBJ2-6 TRBV30 13 - TGTGCCTGGAAACTCTCTGGGGCCAACGTCCTGACTTTC CAWKLSGANVLTF
TRBD1 TRBJ2-7 TRBV5-4 14 once TGTGCCAGCAGCCAGGACAGGTCCTCCTACGAGCAGTACTTC CASSQDRSSYEQYF
- TRBJ1-2 TRBV30 14 - TGTGCCTGGAGTGTGGGCCCCCCCGGGGGGGGCTACACCTTC CAWSVGPPGGGYTF
- TRBJ1-1 TRBV4-2 22 few TGTGCCAGCAGCCAAACGTTTCAAGGGGGGGGGCGCCCCGTGGGTGTTAACACTGAAGCTTTCTTT CASSQTFQGGGRPVGVNTEAFF
- TRBJ1-5 TRBV21-1 16 few TGTGCCAGCAGCAAAGGCGTAGGGCAGGGGCATCAGCCCCAGCATTTT CASSKGVGQGHQPQHF
TRBD1 TRBJ1-2 TRBV6-5 13 - TGTGCCAGCAGTTACGCCCCAGGGGGGGGCTACACCTTC CASSYAPGGGYTF
- TRBJ2-1 TRBV5-4 15 once TGTGCCAGCAGCCTTCAGGGGAGAGCCTACAATGAGCAGTTCTTC CASSLQGRAYNEQFF
- TRBJ1-4 TRBV7-8 15 - TGTGCCAGCAGCCCCCACGCGGGAGGTGAGGAAAAACTGTTTTTT CASSPHAGGEEKLFF
- TRBJ1-4 TRBV30 14 - TGTGCCTGGAGTGCACAGACAAATAATGAAAAACTGTTTTTT CAWSAQTNNEKLFF
- TRBJ1-1 TRBV30 14 - TGTGCCTGGAGTGTAAGACAGTCGAACACTGAAGCTTTCTTT CAWSVRQSNTEAFF
TRBD1 TRBJ2-4 TRBV2 14 - TGTGCCAGCAGCCAACAGGGGGCTGAAAACATTCAGTACTTC CASSQQGAENIQYF
TRBD1 TRBJ1-1 TRBV27 17 - TGTGCCAGCAGTTTATCTAGGGGGACAGGGCTGCACACTGAAGCTTTCTTT CASSLSRGTGLHTEAFF
- TRBJ1-6 TRBV29-1 13 - TGCAGCCCTGACAGGACTTTACGTTCACCCCTCCACTTT CSPDRTLRSPLHF
- TRBJ1-1 TRBV30 13 - TGTGCCTGCTCAACAGGGTGGAGCACTGAAGCTTTCTTT CACSTGWSTEAFF
TRBD1 TRBJ2-7 TRBV6-1 13 once TGTGCCAGCAGTGAGACAGGGCCCCACGAGCAGTACTTC CASSETGPHEQYF
TRBD2 TRBJ2-1 TRBV28 17 - TGTGCCAGCAGTTTCCCTGGAGCGGGAGCCCTCCGCGATGAGCAGTTCTTC CASSFPGAGALRDEQFF
- TRBJ2-1 TRBV10-2 13 - TGCGCCAGCAGTGAGGGGCGACTAGACGTGCAGTTCTTC CASSEGRLDVQFF
- TRBJ1-2 TRBV3-1/TRBV3-2 13 few TGTGCCAGCAGCCAAGCGTCCAACTATGGCTACACCTTC CASSQASNYGYTF
- TRBJ2-7 TRBV27 16 - TGTGCCAGCAGTTTATCATCCGGGGTGAAAACCTACGAGCAGTACTTC CASSLSSGVKTYEQYF
- TRBJ1-3 TRBV7-6 15 many TGTGCCAGCAGCCCGGGGGGGCTAGATGGAAACACCATATATTTT CASSPGGLDGNTIYF
- TRBJ1-6 TRBV6-5 16 - TGTGCCAGCAGTTACTTTGGGGGGGCTAGGAATTCACCCCTCCACTTT CASSYFGGARNSPLHF
TRBD1 TRBJ1-4 TRBV9 15 - TGTGCCAGCAGCGCCTCAGGGGGCGGTGGAGAAAAACTGTTTTTT CASSASGGGGEKLFF
- TRBJ1-1 TRBV6-5 15 - TGTGCCAGCAGCTCGGACGGGTTTGGGAGCACTGAAGCTTTCTTT CASSSDGFGSTEAFF
TRBD2 TRBJ2-5 TRBV7-6 17 - TGTGCCAGCAGCCCAGGGGGGCTAGCGGGGTTTCAAGAGACCCAGTACTTC CASSPGGLAGFQETQYF
- TRBJ2-6 TRBV2 15 - TGTGCCAGCGGGGGCCGACTTTCTGGGGCCAACGTCCTGACTTTC CASGGRLSGANVLTF
- TRBJ2-1 TRBV16 14 - TGTGCCAGCAGTACTCCGCTGGGGGGCAATGAGCAGTTCTTC CASSTPLGGNEQFF
- TRBJ2-7 TRBV30 13 - TGTGCCTACCGACCGGACTACTCCTACGAGCAGTACTTC CAYRPDYSYEQYF
TRBD2 TRBJ2-1 TRBV5-1 15 - TGCGCCAGCAGCTTGGGTCCGGGACTAGGACATGAGCAGTTCTTC CASSLGPGLGHEQFF
- TRBJ2-5 TRBV5-6 13 - TGTGCCAGCAGCCCGGGGAGAAGGGAGACCCAGTACTTC CASSPGRRETQYF
- TRBJ2-7 TRBV6-5 14 - TGTGCCAGCAGCCGGGAACTAAACCCCTACGAGCAGTACTTC CASSRELNPYEQYF
- TRBJ2-1 TRBV20-1 11 - TGCAGTGCTAGTGGCGGGTTTGGGCAGTTCTTC CSASGGFGQFF
- TRBJ1-3 TRBV7-2 13 - TGTGCCAGCGTAGGGGTATACGGAAACACCATATATTTT CASVGVYGNTIYF
- TRBJ2-5 TRBV29-1 12 - TGCAGCGTTGCTAGGATTATGGAGACCCAGTACTTC CSVARIMETQYF
TRBD1 TRBJ1-5 TRBV4-1 15 - TGCGCCAGCAGCCAGACAGGGGGCGGGAATCAGCCCCAGCATTTT CASSQTGGGNQPQHF
- TRBJ2-2 TRBV7-2 15 - TGTGCCAGCAGCGTACAGGGGACTGACACCGGGGAGCTGTTTTTT CASSVQGTDTGELFF